This T cell receptor beta chain comes out of a study of neurological immune-mediated disorders. CDR3 length: 15 residues. Germline V gene lookup returns CDR1 SGHRS and CDR2 YFSETQ. Trimming removed 4 bases from V and 0 bases from J; junction bases left unmatched: 2. The table lists this clonotype with many counts. The time point denotes: longitudinal time-point 1 (baseline). One entry per CDR3 protein, called by TCRdb with MiXCR from the 5' RACE reads. The sample includes more than 70,000 distinct CDR3 sequences, approximately 10% seen only once; the top ten take roughly 10%. This sequence was found in a man younger than 40 in good health. Sequencing was done on a sample of PBMCs. The chain is built from TRBV5-1 and TRBJ2-3; 10 nucleotides align to TRBD2. CDR3 in amino acids: CASSALAGSTDTQYF. Here the CDR3 DNA reads TGCGCCAGCAGCGCACTAGCGGGAAGCACAGATACGCAGTATTTT.